A selection of T cell receptor beta chains follows, all from one sample in a study of molecular identifiers for immune sequencing clone quantification. TCRdb itself ran the PCR reads through MiXCR, one entry per CDR3 protein. The sample holds tens of thousands of distinct CDR3 sequences; roughly 21% are singletons and the top ten take 0.8% to 1.2%. Sequenced sample: naive CD8+ T cells from blood, with Jurkat cell RNA spiked in. All receptors derive from a human donor in good health. Some libraries in this study had Jurkat cell RNA spiked in. Both conserved end residues are part of each CDR3. D genes are given only for firm matches. Size is omitted from some rows. Given values are once, few, many or a class for expanded clones.

V gene	D gene	J gene	clone size	CDR3 DNA	CDR3 protein
TRBV7-9	NA	TRBJ2-3	many	TGTGCCAGCTGGAATAGCTTAAGCACAGATACGCAGTATTTT	CASWNSLSTDTQYF
TRBV7-9	TRBD2	TRBJ2-3	medium-sized	TGTGCCAGCAGCGATAGCGGGGGCACAGATACGCAGTATTTT	CASSDSGGTDTQYF
TRBV6-5	NA	TRBJ2-6	few	TGTGCCAGCAGTTATAGCAATGGTGGGGCCAACGTCCTGACTTTC	CASSYSNGGANVLTF
TRBV27	TRBD1	TRBJ2-7	few	TGTGCCAGCAGTTTGGGCGGGACAGGATACGAGCAGTACTTC	CASSLGGTGYEQYF
TRBV24-1	NA	TRBJ2-2	many	TGTGCCACCAGTGATTCCGGGACGGTGAACACCGGGGAGCTGTTTTTT	CATSDSGTVNTGELFF
TRBV25-1	TRBD1	TRBJ1-5	many	TGTGCCAGCGCGGGACAGGACTATAGCAATCAGCCCCAGCATTTT	CASAGQDYSNQPQHF
TRBV7-9	NA	TRBJ1-3	few	TGTGCCAGCAGCTTAGGGACCGGGCCCAACAGGGGAAACACCATATATTTT	CASSLGTGPNRGNTIYF
TRBV20-1	TRBD2	TRBJ2-7	NA	TGCAGTGCTAGGGGGGGGGAATCCCCCTACGAGCAGTACTTC	CSARGGESPYEQYF
TRBV4-3	NA	TRBJ2-6	many	TGCGCCAGCAGCCAAGACGACGGACCCCGGGAATTTGGGGCCAACGTCCTGACTTTC	CASSQDDGPREFGANVLTF
TRBV27	TRBD2	TRBJ2-3	few	TGTGCCAGCAGTTTAGGGGTTAGCGGGACCACAGATACGCAGTATTTT	CASSLGVSGTTDTQYF
TRBV6-5	NA	TRBJ2-4	many	TGTGCCAGCAGTTACTCGACTGTAGCCAAAAACATTCAGTACTTC	CASSYSTVAKNIQYF
TRBV14	TRBD1	TRBJ2-7	NA	TGTGCCAGCAGCCAAGGGACAGGTCCGTCCTACGAGCAGTACTTC	CASSQGTGPSYEQYF
TRBV27	NA	TRBJ2-2	many	TGTGCCAGCAGTGTGATCCCGAACACCGGGGAGCTGTTTTTT	CASSVIPNTGELFF
TRBV25-1	TRBD2	TRBJ2-1	many	TGTGCCAGCAGTGACGACGACCTAGCGGCTACCTACAATGAGCAGTTCTTC	CASSDDDLAATYNEQFF